The 7 T cell receptor beta chains below come from one sample, sequenced in a study of shared clonotypes between healthy human individuals. Assay: immunoSEQ multiplex PCR; the TCRdb copy retains only in-frame clones and omits some. In the table there are millions of clones, 95% of which are singletons. The specimen sequenced was naive CD4+ T cells sorted from blood. Noted subset: CD45RA+ positively selected. These receptors all stem from a man aged 18 to 35 in good health.

The rearrangement uses TRBV11-3 and TRBJ2-1; D is uncertain. In germline, CDR1 is SGHNT, CDR2 YENEEA. V was trimmed by 3 bases and J by 5 bases, leaving 14 bases between them. CDR3 size: 15 residues. This chain's CDR3 is CASSFNTGWNNEQFF. As DNA, the CDR3 is TGTGCCAGCAGCTTTAACACGGGTTGGAACAATGAGCAGTTCTTC.

The J gene is TRBJ1-4, the V gene TRBV5-4; no firm D call. Germline V gene data show CDR1 as SGHNT and CDR2 as YYREEE (reference sequence). The CDR3 totals 12 residues. Deletions cut 3 bases from V and 5 bases from J, with 5 bases between. This chain's CDR3 is CASSSANEKLFF. DNA of the CDR3: TGTGCCAGCAGCTCGGCAAATGAAAAACTGTTTTTT.

This chain joins TRBV10-1 and TRBJ2-7; a possible D gene is TRBD2 (5 bases). In germline, CDR1 is WNHNN, CDR2 SYGVQD (reference sequence). CDR3 length: 13 amino acids. Deletions cut 0 bases from V and 6 bases from J, with 9 bases between. The CDR3 here is CASSESAASEQYF. Written as DNA, the CDR3 is TGCGCCAGCAGTGAGTCAGCGGCGTCCGAGCAGTACTTC.

V usage is TRBV28 and J usage is TRBJ1-5; possibly TRBD1 for D (5 bases). V was trimmed by 1 base and J by 4 bases, leaving 14 bases between them. CDR3 length: 16 amino acids. Germline V gene data show CDR1 as MDHEN and CDR2 as SYDVKM. In DNA, the CDR3 is TGTGCCAGCAGTTTATCGGGACGGGTGGGGAATCAGCCCCAGCATTTT. This codes for CASSLSGRVGNQPQHF.

Of note for this clone: This sample also contains other DNA sequences that code for the same CDR3. J is TRBJ1-5 and V is TRBV27; D not resolved. Per the germline V gene, CDR1 is MNHEY and CDR2 is SMNVEV (reference sequence). V lost 3 bases to trimming and J lost 2 bases, with 5 bases between them. The CDR3 extends over 13 amino acids. The CDR3 DNA is TGTGCCAGCAGTTTCGGGGGCAATCAGCCCCAGCATTTT. Amino acid sequence: CASSFGGNQPQHF.

Only a few counts were recorded for this clone. The V call is TRBV19, the J call TRBJ1-1; a weak D match, TRBD1 (5 bases). Trimming cost V 4 bases and J 2 bases, with 11 bases left between them. Per germline, CDR1 LNHDA and CDR2 SQIVND (reference sequence). The CDR3 extends over 14 amino acids. The CDR3, as DNA: TGTGCCAGTAGTAAGACAGAAGTAAACACTGAAGCTTTCTTT. Translation: CASSKTEVNTEAFF.

V gene TRBV30 combines with J gene TRBJ2-5; possible D gene TRBD1, 5 bases. Trimming removed 1 base at V and 3 bases at J, with 9 bases between. This CDR3 spans 13 amino acids. From germline, CDR1 is GTSNPN and CDR2 SVGIG (reference sequence). CDR3 nucleotides: TGTGCCTGGAGTGAGACAGCCAAAGAGACCCAGTACTTC. It codes for CAWSETAKETQYF.